This entry lists 3 T cell receptor beta chains sequenced from one sample in a study of human T cells and chemical hapten exposure. TCRdb recomputed calls from the RACE reads with MiXCR, one row per CDR3 protein. The sample lists about 89,000 distinct CDR3 sequences, more than 10% occurring once. Time point of the sample: pre-sensitization, week 0. Treatment given: therapeutic diphenylcyclopropenone sensitization with weekly scalp DPC. The input for sequencing was whole blood, taken in connection with sensitization to the hapten diphenylcyclopropenone (DPC). The source is a woman in her sixties with alopecia areata. Some clones in this sample may be carry-over from other donors' samples.

This clonotype has just a few counts. This sequence joins TRBV5-1 and TRBJ2-2; 8 nucleotides line up with TRBD1. The CDR3 contains 16 residues. V lost 3 bases to trimming and J lost 3 bases; unmatched junction nucleotides: 7. The V gene's germline CDR1 is SGHRS and CDR2 YFSETQ. CDR3 sequence reads: CASSWGQVSYTGELFF. In DNA, the CDR3 is TGCGCCAGCAGCTGGGGACAGGTTTCGTACACCGGGGAGCTGTTTTTT.

This clonotype was seen more than once but under ten times. V is TRBV5-1 and J is TRBJ2-2, with D perhaps TRBD2 (5 bases). This CDR3 contains 16 residues. Trimming cost V 7 bases and J 0 bases, with 16 bases left between them. Germline-derived CDR1 and CDR2 are SGHRS and YFSETQ. In DNA form, the CDR3 reads TGCGCCAGCGCCCCCCGGGGTAGTGCGAACACCGGGGAGCTGTTTTTT. This sequence encodes CASAPRGSANTGELFF.

CDR3 coding DNA: TGCGCCAGCAGTCAACCAGACCCAAGGGTTTGGTCGGACTACGAGCAGTACTTC. Translating gives CASSQPDPRVWSDYEQYF. The chain uses TRBV23-1 and TRBJ2-7; D gene uncertain. TRBV23-1 is filed as an ORF, its function uncertain. The CDR3 is made up of 18 amino acids. V was shortened by 2 bases and J by 3 bases, with 23 bases between the two germline ends.